A selection of T cell receptor beta chains follows, all from one sample in a study of CD8 T cells in Susac syndrome. TCRdb called the immunoSEQ multiplex PCR reads again in MiXCR, with one record for every CDR3 protein. The data contain fewer than 200,000 distinct CDR3 sequences, roughly 90% of them seen just once; the ten biggest clones take up 0.085% to 0.1%. Sequencing was performed on CD4+ T cells from PBMCs. Receptors originate from a human donor with Susac syndrome. Both conserved end residues are part of each CDR3.

TRBJ1-3,15,TRBV12-3/TRBV12-4,CASSQRTVSGNTIYF
TRBJ1-5,16,TRBV24-1,CATSDFGVVGNQPQHF
TRBJ2-1,14,TRBV2,CASRGQVSYNEQFF
TRBJ2-3,13,TRBV9,CASSVESRHTQYF
TRBJ1-5,14,TRBV30,CACTNRDRSQPQHF
TRBJ1-4,16,TRBV21-1,CASSKAPGQGREKLFF
TRBJ1-1,14,TRBV30,CACGTGDMNTEAFF
TRBJ1-5,14,TRBV27,CASSLSRNGPPQHF
TRBJ1-1,11,TRBV6-6,CASKLGPEAFF
TRBJ2-6,14,TRBV28,CASSTGTGANVLTF
TRBJ2-3,15,TRBV7-9,CASSLGQGSTDTQYF
TRBJ2-3,15,TRBV28,CASRTGTGVADTQYF
TRBJ2-7,15,TRBV3-1,CASSQVPTSPGEQYF
TRBJ2-5,14,TRBV20-1,CSAVRQGVQETQYF
TRBJ2-2,12,TRBV28,CASSSSERELFF
TRBJ1-2,16,TRBV4-1,CASSQPWGQTNYGYTF
TRBJ2-3,15,TRBV2,CASSELRQGSDTQYF
TRBJ2-5,15,TRBV5-1,CASSLVDPAGETQYF
TRBJ2-4,16,TRBV4-2,CASSQELAGEQNIQYF
TRBJ2-3,15,TRBV6-6,CASSRTVWSTDTQYF
TRBJ2-3,13,TRBV14,CASSPGVADTQYF
TRBJ2-3,11,TRBV5-6,CASSFRDTQYF
TRBJ2-1,12,TRBV9,CASSVQRGEQFF
TRBJ2-6,15,TRBV5-1,CASSFRVTGANVLTF
TRBJ1-2,15,TRBV7-9,CASSERTETNYGYTF
TRBJ2-7,14,TRBV3-1,CASSQVDRSYEQYF
TRBJ2-5,14,TRBV6-2/TRBV6-3,CASRRRTSDETQYF
TRBJ2-5,13,TRBV20-1,CSARELGRETQYF
TRBJ1-1,13,TRBV7-9,CASSLQGSTEAFF
TRBJ2-7,13,TRBV20-1,CSATDRGIYEQYF
TRBJ2-3,14,TRBV3-1,CASSHSGSTDTQYF
TRBJ2-5,15,TRBV24-1,CATSDAQGGPETQYF
TRBJ1-6,14,TRBV10-3,CAISLGQDNSPLHF
TRBJ2-3,16,TRBV7-3,CASSLLGAASTDTQYF
TRBJ1-6,13,TRBV30,CAWRGTLNSPLHF
TRBJ2-3,17,TRBV5-1,CASRIPSGNPAEDTQYF
TRBJ2-7,11,TRBV30,CAWSSYYEQYF
TRBJ1-2,12,TRBV19,CASTPDGVGYTF
TRBJ2-1,17,TRBV7-9,CASYPRAPRRDDNEQFF
TRBJ1-1,14,TRBV19,CASSGRQELRSAFF
TRBJ1-1,14,TRBV12-3/TRBV12-4,CASSSHIRDTEAFF
TRBJ2-3,11,TRBV20-1,CSVVYTDTQYF
TRBJ1-2,15,TRBV11-2,CASSYTRQGTNGYTF
TRBJ1-2,14,TRBV5-1,CASSFETGGSGYTF
TRBJ2-1,14,TRBV20-1,CSASSLQGSREQFF
TRBJ2-7,16,TRBV5-1,CASSLTGKQRVGEQYF
TRBJ2-7,14,TRBV9,CASSVSSGGYEQYF
TRBJ2-1,15,TRBV10-3,CAIKLGTGDVNEQFF
TRBJ2-7,15,TRBV5-5,CASSQEPESSYEQYF
TRBJ1-6,13,TRBV7-3,CASSLSTNSPLHF
TRBJ2-1,15,TRBV15,CATSRDKQLNNEQFF
TRBJ2-1,12,TRBV3-1,CASSQGYGITFF
TRBJ2-1,18,TRBV4-2,CASSQDPPGLAGNNEQFF
TRBJ1-3,17,TRBV20-1,CSARGKGVLHSGNTIYF
TRBJ2-3,15,TRBV4-2,CASSQGRRGADTQYF
TRBJ2-2,16,TRBV19,CASSPQSGSYTGELFF
TRBJ2-1,17,TRBV29-1,CSVASRVKNPPYNEQFF
TRBJ1-5,14,TRBV2,CASSELRANQPQHF